This T cell receptor beta chain appears in the sequencing data of a study of blood T cell repertoires in COVID-19. In the study overall: Sites in the United States, Italy and Spain provided acute and convalescent COVID-19 samples. Sources were T cells, B-cell-depleted T cells, or PBMCs; the material itself was cDNA or gDNA.

Germline lookup yields CDR1 MNHEY and CDR2 SVGAGI. The CDR3 consists of 15 residues. The V gene lost 0 bases and the J gene lost 5 bases, with 10 bases spanning the gap. Per the original data handling: Nucleated cell counts were estimated from reference gene primer amplification. The data were produced by immunoSEQ multiplex PCR, yet TCRdb's version contains in-frame clones alone and is incomplete. V and J calls plus clone size are reproduced from that table; the DNA served to infer D and trimming. The sample contains a few hundred thousand clones, around 90% of which appear only once. Seattle researchers signed up patients amid active infection and tracked them longitudinally.

Sequencing input: peripheral blood. The rearrangement links TRBV6-5 to TRBJ1-4, with TRBD1 as a possible D gene (5 bases). The sequence derives from a woman younger than 45 with COVID-19, enrolled during active disease. The CDR3 DNA is TGTGCCAGCAGTTACTCAGGGACTAAAAATGAAAAACTGTTTTTT. This sequence encodes CASSYSGTKNEKLFF.